This TCR beta chain was identified in a study of T cells in Graves' hyperthyroidism and ophthalmopathy. What was amplified from RNA transcripts were TCR beta CDR3 regions. A first-round RT-PCR of the TCR CDR3 used the HTBI primer set. TCRdb reprocessed the multiplex PCR reads via MiXCR and lists one record per CDR3 protein. Of a few hundred thousand distinct CDR3 sequences listed, around 16% were seen once; the top ten hold approximately 30%. V dropped 2 bases and J dropped 3; count of bases not matched to a gene: 5. This CDR3 has 17 amino acids. The V gene's germline CDR1 is SGHTS and CDR2 YDEGEE. Sequenced: blood. This sequence was found in a woman in her late teens or twenties with Graves' hyperthyroidism that later progressed to Graves' ophthalmopathy. This chain links TRBV5-8 with TRBJ2-6; 10 bases are shared with TRBD1. The DNA of the CDR3 is TGTGCCAGCAGCTTACGACAGGGGGCGCTTGGGGCCAACGTCCTGACTTTC. It specifies CASSLRQGALGANVLTF.